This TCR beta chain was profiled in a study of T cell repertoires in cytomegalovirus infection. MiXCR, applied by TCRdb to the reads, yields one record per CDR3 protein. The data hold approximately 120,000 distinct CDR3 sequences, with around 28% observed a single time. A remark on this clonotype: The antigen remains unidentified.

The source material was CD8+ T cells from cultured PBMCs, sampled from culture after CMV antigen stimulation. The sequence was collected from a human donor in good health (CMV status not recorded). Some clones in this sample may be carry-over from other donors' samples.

CDR3 amino acids: CASIPTGAYEQYF. The CDR3 DNA follows: TGTGCCAGTATCCCGACAGGGGCCTACGAGCAGTACTTC. This rearrangement joins TRBV19 to TRBJ2-7, with TRBD1 matching 8 bases. Germline V lookup: CDR1 LNHDA, CDR2 SQIVND (reference sequence). Unmatched junction bases numbered 4, after V lost 7 bases and J lost 2 bases. There are 13 residues in the CDR3. Combining the CDR3 with reference TRBV19 and TRBJ2-7 gives the whole variable domain DGGITQSPKYLFRKEGQNVTLSCEQNLNHDAMYWYRQDPGQGLRLIYYSQIVNDFQKGDIAEGYSVSREKKESFPLTVTSAQKNPTAFYLCASIPTGAYEQYFGPGTRLTVT.